This T cell receptor beta chain was found in a study of T cells in narcolepsy (dated 2018 in TCRdb). In terms of the full investigation: Patients with narcolepsy type 1 or type 2 (NT1, NT2) were enrolled in the study together with healthy control donors. To look for autoreactive T cells in narcolepsy patients that target self-antigens of hypocretin neurons (hypocretin, TRIB2), the study used TCR Vbeta sequencing to follow clonotypes in blood and CSF.

The junction shows trimming of 4 bases on V and 3 bases on J, plus 16 bases between the germline ends. The cysteine opens and the phenylalanine closes a CDR3 of 15 amino acids. CDR3 DNA is the only sequence kept; it has 45 bases, read in frame from the first base. Via the germline V gene, CDR1 is SGHTA and CDR2 FQGNSA. With regard to this clone: Its antigen remains undetermined. It has no much larger one-base neighbor in the sample; base qualities were not kept.

For TCR Vbeta sequencing, memory CD4+ T cells were sorted ex vivo from the peripheral blood of both healthy controls and narcolepsy patients. Overall results and qualifications from the work: No sequences matching autoreactive T cell clones were contained in some blood memory CD4+ repertoires from patients and controls. Autoreactive clonotypes were reported to be detected serially in the blood of the same patients and of different patients, but not in the blood of healthy controls. Plots that compared CSF and blood CD4+ T cell clonotypes from the same patient highlighted HCRT-specific and TRIB2-specific autoreactive clonotypes. Patients and controls had similar numbers of sequenced blood memory CD4+ clonotypes, with averages of some 40,000 in patients and 33,354 in controls.

The library was built by means of the immunoSEQ multiplex PCR assay. Entries here come from immuneACCESS through TCRdb and include only in-frame sequences with V and J called. Some clones fail to appear in such tables; in the studies checked, an unresolved V gene covers under half of the shortfall, and the cause of the remainder is unknown. The sample contains over 30,000 clones, around 90% of them found a single time. The ten largest clones represent roughly 0.89% of the sample. Sequenced sample: CD45RA- memory CD4+ T cells from PBMCs. The cell subset or site label corresponds to: memory T cells sorted ex vivo from peripheral blood. This TCR came from a human donor with narcolepsy. The chain is made from TRBV7-2 and TRBJ2-7; D gene: possibly TRBD2, on 5 matching bases. The nucleotides are TGTGCCAGCAGCTCGGGAAGTGGCGCCCACTACGAGCAGTACTTC. Translation gives CASSSGSGAHYEQYF.